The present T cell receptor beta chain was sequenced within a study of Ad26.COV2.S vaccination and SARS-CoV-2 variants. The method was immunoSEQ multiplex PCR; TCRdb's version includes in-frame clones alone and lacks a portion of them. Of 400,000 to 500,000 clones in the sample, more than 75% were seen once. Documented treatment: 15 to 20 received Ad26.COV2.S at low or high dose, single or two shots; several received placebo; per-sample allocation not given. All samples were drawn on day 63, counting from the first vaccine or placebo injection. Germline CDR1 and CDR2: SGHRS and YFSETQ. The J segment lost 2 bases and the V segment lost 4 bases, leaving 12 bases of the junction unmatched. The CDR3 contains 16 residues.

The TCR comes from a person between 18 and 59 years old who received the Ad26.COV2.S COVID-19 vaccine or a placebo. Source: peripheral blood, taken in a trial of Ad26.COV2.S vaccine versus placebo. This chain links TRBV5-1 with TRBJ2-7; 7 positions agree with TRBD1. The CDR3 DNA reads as TGCGCCAGCAGCCCGGTGCCTCCGGGACAGACCTACGAGCAGTACTTC. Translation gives CASSPVPPGQTYEQYF.